A single TCR beta chain is shown here with its context. The antigen is undetermined. This PCR relied on a set of 60 Vbeta primers and 13 Jbeta primers. Measured with immunoSEQ multiplex PCR; TCRdb has only the in-frame clones, and not every one. Of roughly 130,000 clones listed, about 80% were seen once; the top ten hold less than 1.5%. CDR3 length: 13 amino acids. The ends lost 6 bases at V and 8 bases at J; junction bases unmatched: 5. Germline V CDR1 and CDR2: MGHDK, SYGVNS. The entry originates in a study of cytomegalovirus exposure and HLA in healthy donors. General study findings and limits: An analysis done earlier found most TCR beta V segments productive about 90% or about 30% of the time.

The chain has TRBV25-1 and TRBJ2-7, with 12 nucleotides matching TRBD2. The TCR was taken from a male donor in good health and CMV-seropositive. The sample comprised PBMCs. The CDR3 DNA is TGTGCCAGCAGGACTAGCGGGGGATCTCAGCAGTACTTC. It encodes CASRTSGGSQQYF.